A single sample gave rise to the 17 T cell receptor beta chains below, sequenced in a study of PD-L1 blockade in urothelial cancer. Sequencing was performed with immunoSEQ multiplex PCR; in TCRdb, only in-frame clones are kept and a portion is missing. The sample holds about 81,000 clones, 90% to 95% seen once. The source material was PBMCs, sampled around atezolizumab (anti-PD-L1) treatment. The receptors stem from a man aged 60-69 years with urothelial cancer.

This clone rates as medium-sized (0.01 to 0.1%). This chain links TRBV5-6 with TRBJ2-7, with 7 bases fitting TRBD1. V dropped 4 bases and J dropped 3; count of bases not matched to a gene: 7. Germline values: CDR1 SGHDT, CDR2 YYEEEE. The CDR3 runs 14 residues. CDR3 amino acids: CASSDGQVDYEQYF. As DNA, the CDR3 is TGTGCCAGCAGCGACGGACAGGTGGACTACGAGCAGTACTTC.

This rearrangement joins TRBV4-2 to TRBJ2-1, with 7 bases lining up with TRBD1. Looked up from germline, CDR1 is LGHNA and CDR2 is YNFKEQ. V shed 1 base and J 1 base; nucleotides not matched to a gene: 4. The CDR3 loop spans 16 amino acids. CDR3 nucleotides: TGTGCCAGCAGCCAAGTATCAGGGGGATCCTACAATGAGCAGTTCTTC. This sequence encodes CASSQVSGGSYNEQFF.

The rearrangement links TRBV30 to TRBJ1-2; D is unclear. Germline V gene lookup returns CDR1 GTSNPN and CDR2 SVGIG (reference sequence). This CDR3 has 14 amino acids. V dropped 3 bases and J dropped 2 bases, with 13 bases sitting between them. As DNA, the CDR3 is TGTGCCTGGAGGGCCAGCGCGACCAACTATGGCTACACCTTC. The encoded protein is CAWRASATNYGYTF. The full variable domain, in which reference TRBV30 and TRBJ1-2 provide the parts outside the CDR3, is SQTIHQWPATLVQPVGSPLSLECTVEGTSNPNLYWYRQAAGRGLQLLFYSVGIGQISSEVPQNLSASRPQDRQFILSSKKLLLSDSGFYLCAWRASATNYGYTFGSGTRLTVV.

The chain has TRBV7-3 and TRBJ1-1; no clear D. Trimming took 1 base from V and 1 from J, leaving 7 bases between them. The germline gives CDR1 SGHTA, CDR2 FQGTGA. This CDR3 comprises 14 residues. In nucleotides, the CDR3 is TGTGCCAGCAGCTTAAGTCGAGCGAACACTGAAGCTTTCTTT. Residues: CASSLSRANTEAFF.

The chain couples TRBV2 to TRBJ1-5, with a tentative D call TRBD1 (6 bases). Germline V gives CDR1 SNHLY, CDR2 FYNNEI. The CDR3 runs 14 residues. Between the trimmed V and J ends, which lost 7 bases and 1 base, there was a span of 11 bases. The CDR3 sequence is CASKLGASNQPQHF. The CDR3, as DNA: TGTGCCAGCAAATTGGGGGCGAGCAATCAGCCCCAGCATTTT.

The chain employs TRBV6-6 and TRBJ2-7, with 7 bases that match TRBD1. V trimming: 8 bases; J trimming: 0 bases; junction bases outside the gene matches: 7. The CDR3 has 14 residues. CDR1 is MNHNY, CDR2 SVGAGI, per germline (reference sequence). The DNA for the CDR3 is TGTGCCAGCTCTCTTGAGGGGGCCTCCTACGAGCAGTACTTC. Its translation is CASSLEGASYEQYF.

This chain links TRBV28 with TRBJ2-1, with a weak D call TRBD1 (6 bases). The CDR3 contains 15 residues. V lost 5 bases, J lost 0 bases, and 11 bases lay in between. The germline V gene has CDR1 MDHEN and CDR2 SYDVKM. CDR3 loop: CASSQDSRSYNEQFF. CDR3 in DNA: TGTGCCAGCAGTCAGGACAGCCGCTCCTACAATGAGCAGTTCTTC.

The chain is built from TRBV6-4 and TRBJ2-7, with 10 nucleotides matching TRBD2. J was trimmed by 5 bases and V by 0 bases; bases with no gene match: 10. CDR1 is MRHNA and CDR2 is SNTAGT in the germline V gene. The CDR3 is 17 amino acids. CDR3 nucleotide sequence: TGTGCCAGCAGTGACTCGGAACTAGCGGGGAGATGGAACGAGCAGTACTTC. Translating gives CASSDSELAGRWNEQYF.

V usage is TRBV20-1 and J usage is TRBJ1-1; D is ambiguous. The germline gives CDR1 DFQATT, CDR2 SNEGSKA (reference sequence). V dropped 4 bases and J dropped 9 bases, with 9 bases sitting between them. This CDR3 comprises 10 residues. The CDR3 region has the DNA TGCAGTGCTACCGACATTCAAGCTTTCTTT. Amino acid sequence: CSATDIQAFF.

The chain carries TRBV7-3 and TRBJ2-2; D remains unclear. Germline V lookup: CDR1 SGHTA, CDR2 FQGTGA. Trimming stripped 4 bases from V and 2 bases from J, with 5 bases between. CDR3 length equals 13 residues. This CDR3 is CASSSSNTGELFF. CDR3 bases: TGTGCCAGCAGCTCAAGCAACACCGGGGAGCTGTTTTTT.

The J gene is TRBJ2-1, the V gene TRBV5-1, with 9 bases lining up with TRBD1. With V trimmed by 0 bases and J by 5 bases, 3 bases remained unmatched. CDR1 and CDR2 (germline): SGHRS, YFSETQ. This CDR3 has 15 amino acids. The DNA of the CDR3 is TGCGCCAGCAGCTTGGTGAGACAGGGGGACAATGAGCAGTTCTTC. It encodes CASSLVRQGDNEQFF. The whole variable domain, filled in from reference TRBV5-1 and TRBJ2-1, reads KAGVTQTPRYLIKTRGQQVTLSCSPISGHRSVSWYQQTPGQGLQFLFEYFSETQRNKGNFPGRFSGRQFSNSRSEMNVSTLELGDSALYLCASSLVRQGDNEQFFGPGTRLTVL.

The chain joins TRBV7-7 to TRBJ2-7; TRBD2 matches 8 bases. The germline V gene has CDR1 SSHAT and CDR2 FNYEAQ (reference sequence). Unmatched junction bases numbered 6, after V lost 5 bases and J lost 6 bases. The CDR3 is made up of 13 amino acids. Here the CDR3 DNA reads TGTGCCAGCAGCCCGGGGGGGGCGGGCGAGCAGTACTTC. It is translated as CASSPGGAGEQYF.

The rearrangement uses TRBV15 and TRBJ2-5; 11 bases line up with TRBD2. The CDR3 has 16 amino acids. Germline V CDR1 and CDR2: LNHNV, YYDKDF (reference sequence). J was trimmed by 0 bases and V by 7 bases; bases with no gene match: 7. The CDR3 reads CATTRRTSGYQETQYF. The CDR3 DNA sequence: TGTGCCACCACCCGAAGGACTAGCGGGTACCAAGAGACCCAGTACTTC.

The chain links TRBV7-9 to TRBJ1-1, with D maybe TRBD1 (6 bases). The germline gives CDR1 SEHNR, CDR2 FQNEAQ (reference sequence). This CDR3 is built from 15 residues. Trimming removed 3 bases from V and 3 bases from J, with 14 bases in between. The chain's CDR3 is CASSLAGPGDTEAFF. CDR3 bases: TGTGCCAGCAGCTTGGCGGGCCCAGGGGACACTGAAGCTTTCTTT. The full variable domain, its missing parts supplied by reference TRBV7-9 and TRBJ1-1, is DTGVSQNPRHKITKRGQNVTFRCDPISEHNRLYWYRQTLGQGPEFLTYFQNEAQLEKSRLLSDRFSAERPKGSFSTLEIQRTEQGDSAMYLCASSLAGPGDTEAFFGQGTRLTVV.

Regarding this clone: Other DNA sequences from this sample encode an identical CDR3 as well. The gene calls are TRBV18 and TRBJ1-5, with 7 bases fitting TRBD1. Germline CDR1 and CDR2: KGHSH and LQKENI. The V and J ends lost 3 bases and 4 bases, in that order; junction bases with no gene match: 3. There are 14 residues in the CDR3. CDR3 in DNA: TGTGCCAGCTCACCTCCAGGGGGAAATCAGCCCCAGCATTTT. Residues: CASSPPGGNQPQHF.

This chain joins TRBV11-1 and TRBJ2-7, with 8 bases lining up with TRBD2. This CDR3 has 17 residues. Trimming cost V 0 bases and J 2 bases; bases outside gene matches: 9. Germline V CDR1 and CDR2: SGHAT, FQDESV (reference sequence). The CDR3 DNA reads as TGTGCCAGCAGCTTAGCTCCCCCATACGGGAGGGCCTACGAGCAGTACTTC. This translates into CASSLAPPYGRAYEQYF.

V is TRBV4-1 and J is TRBJ2-7, with D tentatively TRBD2 (7 bases). V lost 1 base, J lost 4 bases, and 20 bases lay in between. This CDR3 region has 17 residues. The germline V gene has CDR1 MGHRA and CDR2 YSYEKL. The chain's CDR3 is CASSQGAGAVASYEQYF. Here the CDR3 DNA reads TGCGCCAGCAGCCAAGGTGCGGGGGCGGTCGCCTCTTACGAGCAGTACTTC.